This T cell receptor beta chain came from a study of blood T cell repertoires in COVID-19. On the study more broadly: The United States, Italy and Spain provided the acute and convalescent COVID-19 samples. Nucleic acid was either cDNA or gDNA, and it came from T cells, B-cell-depleted T cells, or PBMCs.

In the authors' workflow: Estimated nucleated cell counts came from reference gene primer amplification. Using immunoSEQ multiplex PCR, the repertoire was profiled, and TCRdb retains in-frame clones only, with some absent. From that table come the V and J calls and clone size; the DNA was used to work out D and trimming. Seen here are roughly 300,000 clones, around 92% observed once, and the top ten hold 6.4%. The V end lost 2 bases, the J end lost 3 bases, and 3 bases lay between the germline ends. Germline CDR1 and CDR2: SGHTA and FQGNSA. CDR3 size: 12 residues. Material: peripheral blood. The J gene is TRBJ2-3, the V gene TRBV7-2; D unresolved. This clonotype originated in a man in his late teens or twenties who had recovered from COVID-19. DNA for the CDR3: TGTGCCAGCAGCTTATATACAGATACGCAGTATTTT. Residues: CASSLYTDTQYF.